This T cell receptor (beta chain) was profiled in a study of beta chain features in type 1 diabetes. Across the study: Age, gender, cell numbers and subset yield matched between patients and controls. Examined across all samples were 90 million to 130 million sorted cells.

Of the isolated RNA, all was reverse transcribed, and so the sequenced material was expressed TCRB transcripts. Measured with immunoSEQ multiplex PCR; TCRdb has only the in-frame clones, and not every one. The sample contains hundreds of thousands of clones, 15% of which appear only once. There are 17 residues in the CDR3. Germline V CDR1 and CDR2: SEHNR, FQNEAQ (reference sequence). J was trimmed by 1 base and V by 0 bases; bases with no gene match: 3. General observations from the study: Shortening that was moderate but significant affected the TCRB CDR3s of Type 1 diabetes patients in all four CD4+ subsets.

Each population that was sorted was more than 95% pure. This clone showed up just a few times. Its antigen is unidentified. The clonotype comes from a man younger than 35 with type 1 diabetes. This chain uses TRBV7-9 with TRBJ2-1; TRBD2 matches at 10 bases. The sample taken for sequencing was naive CD4+ T cells from blood. The CDR3 coding sequence is TGTGCCAGCAGCTTAGCGCTAGCGGGAGAATCCTACAATGAGCAGTTCTTC. Encoded protein: CASSLALAGESYNEQFF.